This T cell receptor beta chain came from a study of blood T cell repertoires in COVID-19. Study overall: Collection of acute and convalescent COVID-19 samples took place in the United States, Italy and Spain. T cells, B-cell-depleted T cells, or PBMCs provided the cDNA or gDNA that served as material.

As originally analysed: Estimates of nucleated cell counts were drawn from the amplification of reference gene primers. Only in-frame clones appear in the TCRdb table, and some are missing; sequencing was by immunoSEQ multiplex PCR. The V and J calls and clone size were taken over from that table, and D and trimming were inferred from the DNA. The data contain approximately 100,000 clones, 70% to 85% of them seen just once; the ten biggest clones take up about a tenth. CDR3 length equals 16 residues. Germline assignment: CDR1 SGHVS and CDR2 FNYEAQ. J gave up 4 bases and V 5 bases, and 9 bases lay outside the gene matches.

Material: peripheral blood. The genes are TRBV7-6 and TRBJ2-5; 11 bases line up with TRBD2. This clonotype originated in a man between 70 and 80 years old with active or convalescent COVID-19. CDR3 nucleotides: TGTGCCAGCAGCCAGCTTAGCGGGGGGGCTAGAGAGACCCAGTACTTC. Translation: CASSQLSGGARETQYF.